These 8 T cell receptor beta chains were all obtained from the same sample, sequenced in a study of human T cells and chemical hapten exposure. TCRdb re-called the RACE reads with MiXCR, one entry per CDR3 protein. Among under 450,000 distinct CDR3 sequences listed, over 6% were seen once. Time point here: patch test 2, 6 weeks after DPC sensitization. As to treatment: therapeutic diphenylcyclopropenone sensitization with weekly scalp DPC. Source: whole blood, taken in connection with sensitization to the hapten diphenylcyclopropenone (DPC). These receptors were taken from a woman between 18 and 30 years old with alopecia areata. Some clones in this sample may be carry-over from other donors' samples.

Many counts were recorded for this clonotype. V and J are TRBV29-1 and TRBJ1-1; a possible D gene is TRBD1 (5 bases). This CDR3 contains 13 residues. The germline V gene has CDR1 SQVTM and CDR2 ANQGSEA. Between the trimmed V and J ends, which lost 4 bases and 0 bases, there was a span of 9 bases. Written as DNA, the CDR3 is TGCAGCGTTGTCGGGGCTATGAACACTGAAGCTTTCTTT. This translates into CSVVGAMNTEAFF.

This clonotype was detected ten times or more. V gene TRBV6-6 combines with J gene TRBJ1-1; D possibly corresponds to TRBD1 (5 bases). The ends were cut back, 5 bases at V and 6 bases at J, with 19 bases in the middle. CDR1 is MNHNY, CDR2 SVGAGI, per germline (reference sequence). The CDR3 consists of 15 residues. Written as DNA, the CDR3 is TGTGCCAGCAGTCATCCGACAGCTGAACGGGCTGAAGCTTTCTTT. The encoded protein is CASSHPTAERAEAFF.

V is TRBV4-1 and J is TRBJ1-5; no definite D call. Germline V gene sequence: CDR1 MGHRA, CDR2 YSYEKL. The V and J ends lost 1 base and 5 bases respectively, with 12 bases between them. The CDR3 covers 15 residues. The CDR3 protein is CASSQGDGIDQPQHF. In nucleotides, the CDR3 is TGCGCCAGCAGCCAAGGCGACGGAATTGATCAGCCCCAGCATTTT.

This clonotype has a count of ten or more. Here the CDR3 DNA reads TGTGCCAGCAGCCAAAACAACGTTGGTGAAGCTTTCTTT. Protein: CASSQNNVGEAFF. The J gene is TRBJ1-1, the V gene TRBV14; D call uncertain. The CDR3 is made up of 13 amino acids. Trimming cost V 2 bases and J 7 bases, with 11 bases left between them. Germline CDR1 is SGHDN and CDR2 is FVKESK.

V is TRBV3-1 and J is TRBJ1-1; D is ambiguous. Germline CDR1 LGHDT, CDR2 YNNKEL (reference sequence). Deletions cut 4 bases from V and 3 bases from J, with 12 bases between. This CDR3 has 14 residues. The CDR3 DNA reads TGTGCCAGCAGCCTCATCGAGTCCGACACTGAAGCTTTCTTT. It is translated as CASSLIESDTEAFF.

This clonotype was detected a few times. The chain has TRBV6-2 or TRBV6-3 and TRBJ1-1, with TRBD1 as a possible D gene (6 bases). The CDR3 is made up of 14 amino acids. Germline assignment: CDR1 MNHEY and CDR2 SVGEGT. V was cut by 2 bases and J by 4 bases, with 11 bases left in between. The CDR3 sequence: CASSYLDRVTEAFF. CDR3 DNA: TGTGCCAGCAGTTACCTGGACAGAGTCACTGAAGCTTTCTTT.

CDR3 sequence (DNA): TGTGCCAGCAGCTCGGACAGGGGAAGTGAAAAACTGTTTTTT. This codes for CASSSDRGSEKLFF. The rearrangement joins TRBV7-2 to TRBJ1-4; 9 bases align to TRBD1. V was clipped by 4 bases and J by 7 bases; unmatched bases: 4. Per the germline V gene, CDR1 is SGHTA and CDR2 is FQGNSA. The CDR3 runs 14 residues.

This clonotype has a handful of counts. DNA of the CDR3: TGCAGTGCTAGGTGGGGGTCCCATCGTGGGGAGCAGTTCTTC. Amino acid sequence: CSARWGSHRGEQFF. The chain has TRBV20-1 and TRBJ2-1; D is perhaps TRBD1 or TRBD2 (5 bases each). This CDR3 contains 14 residues. The V gene lost 3 bases and the J gene lost 10 bases, with 19 bases spanning the gap. Germline CDR1 and CDR2: DFQATT and SNEGSKA (reference sequence).